Presented here are 30 T cell receptor beta chains from one specimen sequenced in a study of blood T cell repertoires in COVID-19. TCRdb's table, derived via immunoSEQ multiplex PCR, lists solely in-frame clones and lacks some. Altogether about 220,000 clones are present, approximately 83% being singletons, with the ten largest covering around 2.7%. The sequenced material came from peripheral blood. The receptors shown here come from a woman aged 30 to 39 who had recovered from COVID-19.

The chain has TRBV12-3 or TRBV12-4 and TRBJ2-7; 8 bases fit TRBD1. V shed 4 bases and J 5 bases; nucleotides not matched to a gene: 4. The CDR3 is 13 amino acids. CDR3 sequence (DNA): TGTGCCAGCAGTTGGACAGGGACCGACGAGCAGTACTTC. It yields the protein CASSWTGTDEQYF.

This clone was seen repeatedly, ten times or more. The rearrangement links TRBV7-9 to TRBJ2-5; D may be TRBD2 (6 bases). V dropped 1 base and J dropped 5 bases, with 14 bases sitting between them. The V gene's germline CDR1 is SEHNR and CDR2 FQNEAQ (reference sequence). This CDR3 is built from 15 residues. CDR3 in DNA: TGTGCCAGCAGCTTAGGTGGGGGGAGCTACGAGACCCAGTACTTC. It is translated as CASSLGGGSYETQYF.

The count of this clone is one. The V call is TRBV3-1 (or the pseudogene TRBV3-2), the J call TRBJ2-1; a possible D gene is TRBD2 (6 bases). The germline V gene has CDR1 LGHDT and CDR2 YNNKEL (reference sequence). V lost 6 bases to trimming and J lost 4 bases, with 13 bases between them. The length of the CDR3 is 14 residues. For the CDR3, the DNA is TGTGCCAGCAGGGGGACTTCACCTTACAATGAGCAGTTCTTC. It yields the protein CASRGTSPYNEQFF.

This chain uses TRBV25-1 with TRBJ1-1; a weak D match, TRBD1 (5 bases). The V gene lost 4 bases and the J gene lost 1 base, with 10 bases spanning the gap. Germline loops: CDR1 MGHDK, CDR2 SYGVNS. The CDR3 consists of 14 residues. The chain's CDR3 is CASSAWTSNTEAFF. In DNA, the CDR3 is TGTGCCAGCAGTGCTTGGACATCGAACACTGAAGCTTTCTTT.

The V and J genes are TRBV6-5 and TRBJ2-7, with 7 bases aligning to TRBD1. The CDR3 covers 13 residues. The germline CDR1 and CDR2 sequences are MNHEY and SVGAGI. Trimming cost V 5 bases and J 4 bases; bases outside gene matches: 5. The CDR3 bases are TGTGCCAGCAGTAAGGGGACAGTTTACGAGCAGTACTTC. It specifies CASSKGTVYEQYF.

V gene TRBV3-1 (or the pseudogene TRBV3-2) combines with J gene TRBJ2-1; 8 bases are a match to TRBD1. The V segment lost 2 bases and the J segment 5 bases; nucleotides outside the gene matches: 8. The CDR3 totals 16 residues. CDR1 and CDR2 from the germline V gene are LGHDT and YNNKEL (reference sequence). The CDR3 bases are TGTGCCAGCAGCCAACCCCAGGGGGCCTTAAACAATGAGCAGTTCTTC. This gives the protein CASSQPQGALNNEQFF.

The chain is built from TRBV6-5 and TRBJ2-1, with D possibly matching TRBD1 (6 bases). The germline CDR1 and CDR2 sequences are MNHEY and SVGAGI. This CDR3 spans 15 amino acids. Trimming stripped 2 bases from V and 8 bases from J, with 16 bases between. The CDR3 bases are TGTGCCAGCAGTTACCCCGGACAGTGCCTCGATGAGCAGTTCTTC. Translating gives CASSYPGQCLDEQFF.

The chain links TRBV3-1 (or the pseudogene TRBV3-2) to TRBJ2-4; D might be TRBD2 (6 bases). From germline, CDR1 is LGHDT and CDR2 YNNKEL (reference sequence). Trimming took off 5 bases at V and 4 bases at J, with 15 bases between the two ends. The CDR3 has 15 residues. The CDR3 spells CASSIKPGRKNIQYF. The CDR3 DNA reads as TGTGCCAGCAGCATAAAACCGGGGAGGAAAAACATTCAGTACTTC.

CDR3 sequence reads: CARGTSKSSYEQYF. The CDR3 nucleotides are TGTGCCAGGGGGACTAGCAAGTCTTCCTACGAGCAGTACTTC. This chain uses TRBV2 with TRBJ2-7; 9 bases map to TRBD2. Looked up from germline, CDR1 is SNHLY and CDR2 is FYNNEI. J lost 1 base, V lost 9 bases, and 7 bases had no gene match. The CDR3 spans 14 residues. The full variable domain, its missing parts supplied by reference TRBV2 and TRBJ2-7, is EPEVTQTPSHQVTQMGQEVILRCVPISNHLYFYWYRQILGQKVEFLVSFYNNEISEKSEIFDDQFSVERPDGSNFTLKIRSTKLEDSAMYFCARGTSKSSYEQYFGPGTRLTVT.

The chain recombines TRBV6-5 with TRBJ1-2; perhaps TRBD1 as D (5 bases). Deletions cut 0 bases from V and 5 bases from J, with 13 bases between. The V gene's germline CDR1 is MNHEY and CDR2 SVGAGI. The CDR3 is 15 residues long. The DNA for the CDR3 is TGTGCCAGCAGTTACTCGGGGCCTGGATTTTATGGCTACACCTTC. Translation gives CASSYSGPGFYGYTF.

This clone was seen a single time. The rearrangement joins TRBV6-5 to TRBJ1-2; TRBD1 matches 7 bases. This CDR3 region has 15 residues. After removal of 5 bases from V and 7 bases from J, the junction contained 13 bases not matched to a gene. Germline CDR1 and CDR2: MNHEY and SVGAGI. The CDR3 sequence: CASSRRDSLGVGYTF. Written as DNA, the CDR3 is TGTGCCAGCAGTCGAAGGGACAGTCTGGGGGTTGGCTACACCTTC.

The rearrangement uses TRBV30 and TRBJ2-3; 8 nucleotides line up with TRBD2. This CDR3 is built from 15 residues. The ends lost 1 base at V and 6 bases at J; junction bases unmatched: 9. Germline CDR1 reads GTSNPN; CDR2 reads SVGIG (reference sequence). The CDR3 DNA reads TGTGCCTGGAGTGGTTTAGCGGGAAGTAGGGATACGCAGTATTTT. As protein: CAWSGLAGSRDTQYF.

The gene calls are TRBV10-1 and TRBJ2-5; D is possibly TRBD2 (6 bases). This CDR3 is built from 13 residues. Trimming removed 6 bases from V and 3 bases from J, with 11 bases in between. Per the germline V gene, CDR1 is WNHNN and CDR2 is SYGVQD (reference sequence). The CDR3 nucleotides are TGCGCCAGCAGCCCGGGACTTGAAGAGACCCAGTACTTC. Translation gives CASSPGLEETQYF.

The genes are TRBV29-1 and TRBJ2-7; 8 bases match TRBD2. J gave up 4 bases and V 1 base, and 15 bases lay outside the gene matches. Germline V CDR1 and CDR2: SQVTM, ANQGSEA. This CDR3 region has 17 residues. The CDR3 reads CSVEAAASGRPNYEQYF. DNA for the CDR3: TGCAGCGTTGAAGCGGCGGCTAGCGGGCGCCCAAATTACGAGCAGTACTTC.

The chain joins TRBV27 to TRBJ1-4, with 10 bases fitting TRBD1. V trimming: 6 bases; J trimming: 5 bases; junction bases outside the gene matches: 9. The CDR3 is 16 amino acids. The V gene's germline CDR1 is MNHEY and CDR2 SMNVEV (reference sequence). CDR3 nucleotide sequence: TGTGCCAGCAGCATACGACAGGGGGCGCTGAATGAAAAACTGTTTTTT. This sequence encodes CASSIRQGALNEKLFF. Using reference TRBV27 and TRBJ1-4 for the parts outside the CDR3, the full variable domain is EAQVTQNPRYLITVTGKKLTVTCSQNMNHEYMSWYRQDPGLGLRQIYYSMNVEVTDKGDVPEGYKVSRKEKRNFPLILESPSPNQTSLYFCASSIRQGALNEKLFFGSGTQLSVL.

This clone appeared a single time. V and J are TRBV9 and TRBJ2-1, with 9 bases matching TRBD1. This CDR3 has 15 amino acids. The germline V gene has CDR1 SGDLS and CDR2 YYNGEE. V trimming: 3 bases; J trimming: 5 bases; junction bases outside the gene matches: 6. The CDR3 is CASSAYRGLDNEQFF. CDR3 sequence (DNA): TGTGCCAGCAGCGCGTACAGGGGGCTTGACAATGAGCAGTTCTTC.

The J gene is TRBJ2-7, the V gene TRBV7-3; maybe TRBD2 (6 bases). The V and J ends lost 5 bases and 7 bases respectively, with 15 bases between them. This CDR3 is 13 amino acids long. Germline assignment: CDR1 SGHTA and CDR2 FQGTGA. CDR3 region: CASSQPGAGEQYF. CDR3 in DNA: TGTGCCAGCAGCCAACCGGGAGCAGGGGAGCAGTACTTC.

The chain links TRBV3-1 (or the pseudogene TRBV3-2) to TRBJ2-7; 7 nucleotides agree with TRBD2. This CDR3 comprises 13 residues. Germline CDR1 LGHDT, CDR2 YNNKEL (reference sequence). The junction had 7 bases not matched to a gene; V was cut back by 5 bases and J by 6 bases. CDR3 DNA: TGTGCCAGCAGCGCCCGGCGGGAGATCGAGCAGTACTTC. Translated: CASSARREIEQYF.

The genes are TRBV28 and TRBJ1-4; possible D gene TRBD1, 6 bases. Germline CDR1 reads MDHEN; CDR2 reads SYDVKM. With 3 bases removed from V and 5 bases from J, the gap between germline ends came to 10 bases. There are 14 residues in the CDR3. CDR3: CASSLTGANEKLFF. In DNA, the CDR3 is TGTGCCAGCAGTTTGACAGGTGCCAATGAAAAACTGTTTTTT. Full variable domain (remainder filled in from reference TRBV28 and TRBJ1-4): DVKVTQSSRYLVKRTGEKVFLECVQDMDHENMFWYRQDPGLGLRLIYFSYDVKMKEKGDIPEGYSVSREKKERFSLILESASTNQTSMYLCASSLTGANEKLFFGSGTQLSVL.

The chain is built from TRBV27 and TRBJ2-7, with 7 bases identical to TRBD2. The length of the CDR3 is 13 residues. The germline gives CDR1 MNHEY, CDR2 SMNVEV (reference sequence). Unmatched junction bases numbered 4, after V lost 6 bases and J lost 2 bases. The CDR3 sequence: CASRRDYTYEQYF. The CDR3 DNA sequence: TGTGCCAGCAGGCGGGACTACACCTACGAGCAGTACTTC.

This clone has more than one count but fewer than ten. The chain employs TRBV7-2 and TRBJ1-5; no clear D. From germline, CDR1 is SGHTA and CDR2 FQGNSA. CDR3 length equals 16 residues. The germline V and J ends were trimmed by 8 bases and 3 bases, with 20 bases remaining between them. The CDR3 nucleotides read TGTGCCAGCGGCCCCAAAGTCGGGGTTTACAATCAGCCCCAGCATTTT. Its translation: CASGPKVGVYNQPQHF.

This clone was observed a few times. The CDR3 coding sequence is TGCGCCAGCAGCCCCGTAGGGGTAAGCACTGAAGCTTTCTTT. Translated: CASSPVGVSTEAFF. The J gene is TRBJ1-1, the V gene TRBV5-1, with D perhaps TRBD1 (5 bases). Germline V gene data show CDR1 as SGHRS and CDR2 as YFSETQ. The CDR3 contains 14 residues. Deletions cut 4 bases from V and 4 bases from J, with 14 bases between.

The rearrangement uses TRBV28 and TRBJ1-2, with 8 nucleotides matching TRBD1. V shed 7 bases, J shed 4 bases, and the junction held 11 bases outside the gene matches. The CDR3 covers 15 residues. The germline V gene has CDR1 MDHEN and CDR2 SYDVKM. The CDR3 region has the DNA TGTGCCAGCAAACTGATGACAGGGGATTTCTATGGCTACACCTTC. This sequence encodes CASKLMTGDFYGYTF.

This chain uses TRBV11-2 with TRBJ2-5; 10 nucleotides line up with TRBD2. Germline CDR1 is SGHAT and CDR2 is FQNNGV. This CDR3 spans 17 amino acids. V dropped 0 bases and J dropped 5; count of bases not matched to a gene: 9. In DNA, the CDR3 is TGTGCCAGCAGCTTAGAGGGGCTAGCGGGAGTGGGGGAGACCCAGTACTTC. Translation gives CASSLEGLAGVGETQYF.

This chain uses TRBV19 with TRBJ2-7; 8 bases line up with TRBD2. Trimming at V came to 2 bases and at J to 5 bases, leaving 11 bases not matched to a gene. Per germline, CDR1 LNHDA and CDR2 SQIVND (reference sequence). This CDR3 is built from 16 residues. The DNA for the CDR3 is TGTGCCAGTAGTATACGACTAGCGCTGATACCCAACGAGCAGTACTTC. Translated: CASSIRLALIPNEQYF. The whole variable domain, remainder taken from reference TRBV19 and TRBJ2-7, is DGGITQSPKYLFRKEGQNVTLSCEQNLNHDAMYWYRQDPGQGLRLIYYSQIVNDFQKGDIAEGYSVSREKKESFPLTVTSAQKNPTAFYLCASSIRLALIPNEQYFGPGTRLTVT.

The chain is built from TRBV9 and TRBJ2-5; TRBD1 matches at 7 bases. There are 14 residues in the CDR3. Germline CDR1 is SGDLS and CDR2 is YYNGEE. The junction had 3 bases not matched to a gene; V was cut back by 3 bases and J by 1 base. CDR3 in DNA: TGTGCCAGCAGCGCGGGACAGCTCCAAGAGACCCAGTACTTC. It codes for CASSAGQLQETQYF.

This clone is a singleton in its sample. The gene calls are TRBV28 and TRBJ2-7; no clear D. V gave up 5 bases and J gave up 2 bases, with 4 bases separating them. The CDR3 covers 11 residues. Germline-derived CDR1 and CDR2 are MDHEN and SYDVKM. In DNA, the CDR3 is TGTGCCAGCAGTCAGGCCTACGAGCAGTACTTC. It is translated as CASSQAYEQYF.

The rearrangement uses TRBV5-4 and TRBJ2-7, with 12 bases lining up with TRBD1. Germline V gene lookup returns CDR1 SGHNT and CDR2 YYREEE (reference sequence). This CDR3 spans 16 amino acids. The J segment lost 7 bases and the V segment lost 3 bases, leaving 11 bases of the junction unmatched. As DNA, the CDR3 is TGTGCCAGCAGCTCAGCCGTGGGACAGGGGGCTGGAGAGCAGTACTTC. Translating gives CASSSAVGQGAGEQYF.

This clone was counted between two and nine times. The chain combines TRBV19 with TRBJ2-7; TRBD1 agrees at 7 bases. The V and J ends lost 5 bases and 4 bases, in that order; junction bases with no gene match: 8. Germline V CDR1 and CDR2: LNHDA, SQIVND (reference sequence). The length of the CDR3 is 14 residues. DNA of the CDR3: TGTGCCAGTAGTTTACAGGGGTTCGGATACGAGCAGTACTTC. Residues: CASSLQGFGYEQYF.

At least ten counts were recorded for this clone. This chain connects TRBV6-6 to TRBJ1-2; TRBD1 matches 7 bases. The ends lost 2 bases at V and 10 bases at J; junction bases unmatched: 13. The CDR3 loop spans 15 amino acids. CDR1 and CDR2 (germline): MNHNY, SVGAGI (reference sequence). In DNA form, the CDR3 reads TGTGCCAGCAGTTACCTCGGGGCTCGACAGGGTGCCTACACCTTC. Residues: CASSYLGARQGAYTF.